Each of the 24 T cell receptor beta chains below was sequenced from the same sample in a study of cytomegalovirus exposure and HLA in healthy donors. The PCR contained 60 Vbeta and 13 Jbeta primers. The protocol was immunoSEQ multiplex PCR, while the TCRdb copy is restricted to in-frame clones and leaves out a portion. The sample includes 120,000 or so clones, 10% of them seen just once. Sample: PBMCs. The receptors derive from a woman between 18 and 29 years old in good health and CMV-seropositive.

This chain's CDR3 is CASSVYGLERQETQYF. The CDR3 DNA is TGTGCCAGCAGCGTATACGGACTAGAGCGACAAGAGACCCAGTACTTC. J is TRBJ2-5 and V is TRBV16; the match to TRBD2 covers 7 bases. The CDR3 extends over 16 amino acids. The V gene's germline CDR1 is KGHSY and CDR2 FQNENV. With 5 bases clipped from V and 2 bases from J, the junction kept 11 bases outside the gene matches. The full variable domain, its missing parts supplied by reference TRBV16 and TRBJ2-5, is GEEVAQTPKHLVRGEGQKAKLYCAPIKGHSYVFWYQQVLKNEFKFLISFQNENVFDETGMPKERFSAKCLPNSPCSLEIQATKLEDSAVYFCASSVYGLERQETQYFGPGTRLLVL.

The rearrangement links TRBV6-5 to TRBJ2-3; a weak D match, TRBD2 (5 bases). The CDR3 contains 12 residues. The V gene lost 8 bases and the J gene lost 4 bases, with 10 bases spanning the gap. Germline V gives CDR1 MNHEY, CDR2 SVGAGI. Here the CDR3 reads CASGGSPDTQYF. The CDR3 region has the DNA TGTGCCAGCGGTGGGAGCCCAGATACGCAGTATTTT.

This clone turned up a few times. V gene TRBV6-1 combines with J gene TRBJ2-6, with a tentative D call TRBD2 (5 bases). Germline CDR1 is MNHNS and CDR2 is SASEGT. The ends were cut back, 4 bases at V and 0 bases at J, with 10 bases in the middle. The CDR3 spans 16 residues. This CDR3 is CASSVGLYSGANVLTF. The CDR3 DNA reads TGTGCCAGCAGTGTTGGACTGTACTCTGGGGCCAACGTCCTGACTTTC.

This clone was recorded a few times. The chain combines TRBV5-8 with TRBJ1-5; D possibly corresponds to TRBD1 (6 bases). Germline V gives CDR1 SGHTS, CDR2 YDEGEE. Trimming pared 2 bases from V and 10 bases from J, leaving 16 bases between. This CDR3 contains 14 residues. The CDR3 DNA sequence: TGTGCCAGCAGCTTTCGACAGGCTCAAGGACCCCAGCATTTT. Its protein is CASSFRQAQGPQHF. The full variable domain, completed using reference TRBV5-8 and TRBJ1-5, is EAGVTQSPTHLIKTRGQQATLRCSPISGHTSVYWYQQALGLGLQFLLWYDEGEERNRGNFPPRFSGRQFPNYSSELNVNALELEDSALYLCASSFRQAQGPQHFGDGTRLSIL.

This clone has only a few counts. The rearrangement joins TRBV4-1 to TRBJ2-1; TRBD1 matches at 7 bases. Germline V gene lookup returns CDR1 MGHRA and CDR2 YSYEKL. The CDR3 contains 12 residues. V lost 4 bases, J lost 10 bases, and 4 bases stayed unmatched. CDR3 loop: CASSPGQNEQFF. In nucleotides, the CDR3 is TGCGCCAGCAGCCCGGGACAGAACGAGCAGTTCTTC.

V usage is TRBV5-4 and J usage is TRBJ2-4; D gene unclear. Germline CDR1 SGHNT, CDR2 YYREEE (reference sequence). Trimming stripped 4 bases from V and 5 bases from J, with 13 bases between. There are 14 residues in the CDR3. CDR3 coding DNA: TGTGCCAGCAGCCGCCAGTACCCTGAAAACATTCAGTACTTC. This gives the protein CASSRQYPENIQYF.

CDR3 coding DNA: TGTGCCAGCAGCCCATGGACAGCTAACACTGAAGCTTTCTTT. This encodes CASSPWTANTEAFF. The chain recombines TRBV7-9 with TRBJ1-1, with D possibly TRBD1 on 6 matching bases. The ends were cut back, 5 bases at V and 2 bases at J, with 12 bases in the middle. Germline V gene sequence: CDR1 SEHNR, CDR2 FQNEAQ (reference sequence). There are 14 residues in the CDR3.

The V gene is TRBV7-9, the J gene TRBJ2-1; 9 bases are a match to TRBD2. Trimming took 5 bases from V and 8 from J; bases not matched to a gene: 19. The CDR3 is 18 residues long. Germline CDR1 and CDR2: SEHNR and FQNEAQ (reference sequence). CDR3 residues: CASSSAGTAGTSSYEQFF. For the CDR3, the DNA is TGTGCCAGCAGCAGCGCCGGGACAGCCGGGACTAGCAGCTATGAGCAGTTCTTC.

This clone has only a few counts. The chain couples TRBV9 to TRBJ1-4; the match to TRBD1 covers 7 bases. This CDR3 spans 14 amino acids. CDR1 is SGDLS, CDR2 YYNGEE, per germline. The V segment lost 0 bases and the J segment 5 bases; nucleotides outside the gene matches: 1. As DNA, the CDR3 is TGTGCCAGCAGCGTAGGAGGGGGCAATGAAAAACTGTTTTTT. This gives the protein CASSVGGGNEKLFF.

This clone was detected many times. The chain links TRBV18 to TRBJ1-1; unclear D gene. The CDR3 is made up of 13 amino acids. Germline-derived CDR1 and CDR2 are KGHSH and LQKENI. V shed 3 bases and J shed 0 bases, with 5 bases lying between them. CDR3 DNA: TGTGCCAGCTCACCCCTTATGAACACTGAAGCTTTCTTT. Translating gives CASSPLMNTEAFF.

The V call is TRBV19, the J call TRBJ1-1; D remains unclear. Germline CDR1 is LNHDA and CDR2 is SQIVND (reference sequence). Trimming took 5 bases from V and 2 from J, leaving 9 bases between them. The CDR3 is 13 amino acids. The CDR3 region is CASSYNKNTEAFF. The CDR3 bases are TGTGCCAGTAGTTACAACAAAAACACTGAAGCTTTCTTT. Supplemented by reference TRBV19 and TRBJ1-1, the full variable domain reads DGGITQSPKYLFRKEGQNVTLSCEQNLNHDAMYWYRQDPGQGLRLIYYSQIVNDFQKGDIAEGYSVSREKKESFPLTVTSAQKNPTAFYLCASSYNKNTEAFFGQGTRLTVV.

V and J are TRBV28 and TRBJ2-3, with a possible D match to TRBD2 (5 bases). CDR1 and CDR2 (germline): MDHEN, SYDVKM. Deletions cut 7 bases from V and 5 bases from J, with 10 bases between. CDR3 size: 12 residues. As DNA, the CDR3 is TGTGCCAGCACGGGGATTCAAGATACGCAGTATTTT. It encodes CASTGIQDTQYF.

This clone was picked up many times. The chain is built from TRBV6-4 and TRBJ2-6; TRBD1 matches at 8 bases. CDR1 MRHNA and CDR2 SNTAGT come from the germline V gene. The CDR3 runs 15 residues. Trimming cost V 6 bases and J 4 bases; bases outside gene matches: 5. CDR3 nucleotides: TGTGCCAGCAGCCCGACAGGGGAGGGGGCCAACGTCCTGACTTTC. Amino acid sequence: CASSPTGEGANVLTF.

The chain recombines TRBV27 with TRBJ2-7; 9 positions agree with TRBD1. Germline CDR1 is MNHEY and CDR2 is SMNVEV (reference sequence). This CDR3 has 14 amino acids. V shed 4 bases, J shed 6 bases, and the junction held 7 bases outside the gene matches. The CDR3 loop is CASSSGTGSSEQYF. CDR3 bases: TGTGCCAGCAGTTCCGGGACAGGGAGTAGCGAGCAGTACTTC.

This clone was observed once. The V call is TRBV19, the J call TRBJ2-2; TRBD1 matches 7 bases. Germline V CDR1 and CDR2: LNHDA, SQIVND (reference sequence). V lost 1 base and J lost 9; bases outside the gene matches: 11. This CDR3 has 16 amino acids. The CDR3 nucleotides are TGTGCCAGTAGTATAGTTGGGCAGGGGGTTCGCCGGGAGCTGTTTTTT. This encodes CASSIVGQGVRRELFF.

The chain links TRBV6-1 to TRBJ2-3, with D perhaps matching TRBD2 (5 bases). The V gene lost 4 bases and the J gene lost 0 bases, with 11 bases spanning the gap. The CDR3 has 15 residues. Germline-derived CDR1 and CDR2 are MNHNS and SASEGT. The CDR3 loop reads CASSGGGYSTDTQYF. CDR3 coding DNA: TGTGCCAGCAGTGGAGGCGGGTATAGCACAGATACGCAGTATTTT.

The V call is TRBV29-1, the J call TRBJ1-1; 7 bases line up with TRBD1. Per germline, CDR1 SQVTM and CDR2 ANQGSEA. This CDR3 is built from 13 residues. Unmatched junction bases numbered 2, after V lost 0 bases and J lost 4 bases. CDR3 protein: CSVEDRGATEAFF. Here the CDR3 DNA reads TGCAGCGTTGAAGACAGGGGGGCCACTGAAGCTTTCTTT.

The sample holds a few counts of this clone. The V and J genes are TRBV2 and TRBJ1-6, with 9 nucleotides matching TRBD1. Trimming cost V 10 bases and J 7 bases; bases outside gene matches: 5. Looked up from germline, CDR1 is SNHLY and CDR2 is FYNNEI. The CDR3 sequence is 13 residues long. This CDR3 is CATRTGANSPLHF. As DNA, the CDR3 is TGTGCCACCAGGACAGGGGCAAATTCACCCCTCCACTTT.

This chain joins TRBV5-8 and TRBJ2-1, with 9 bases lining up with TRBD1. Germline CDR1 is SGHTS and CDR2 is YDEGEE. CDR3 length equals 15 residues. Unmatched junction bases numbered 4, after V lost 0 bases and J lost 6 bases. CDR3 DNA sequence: TGTGCCAGCAGCTTGGGGGACAGGGTGGGCAATGAGCAGTTCTTC. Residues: CASSLGDRVGNEQFF.

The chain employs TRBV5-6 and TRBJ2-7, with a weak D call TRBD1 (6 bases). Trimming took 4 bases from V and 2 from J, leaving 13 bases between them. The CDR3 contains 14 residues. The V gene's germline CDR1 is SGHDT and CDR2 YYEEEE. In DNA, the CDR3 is TGTGCCAGCAGCCCGGGACAAGGCCCCTACGAGCAGTACTTC. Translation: CASSPGQGPYEQYF.

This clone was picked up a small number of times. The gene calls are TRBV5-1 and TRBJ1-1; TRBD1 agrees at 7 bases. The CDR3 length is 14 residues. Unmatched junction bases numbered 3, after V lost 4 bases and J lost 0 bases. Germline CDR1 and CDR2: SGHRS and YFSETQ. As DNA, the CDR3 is TGCGCCAGCAGCGAACAGGGGTTGAACACTGAAGCTTTCTTT. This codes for CASSEQGLNTEAFF.

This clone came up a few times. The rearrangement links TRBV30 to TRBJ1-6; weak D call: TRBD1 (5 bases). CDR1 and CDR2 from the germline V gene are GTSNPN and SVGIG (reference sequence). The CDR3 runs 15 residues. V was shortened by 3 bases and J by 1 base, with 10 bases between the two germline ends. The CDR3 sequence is CAWRQVGSYNSPLHF. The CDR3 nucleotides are TGTGCCTGGAGACAGGTGGGGTCCTATAATTCACCCCTCCACTTT.

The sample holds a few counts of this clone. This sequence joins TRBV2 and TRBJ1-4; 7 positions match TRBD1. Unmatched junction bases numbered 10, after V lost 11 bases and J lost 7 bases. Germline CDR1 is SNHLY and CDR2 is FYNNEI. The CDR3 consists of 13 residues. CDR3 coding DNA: TGTGCCGGAAGGAGGGGGCAGGGTGAAAAACTGTTTTTT. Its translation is CAGRRGQGEKLFF. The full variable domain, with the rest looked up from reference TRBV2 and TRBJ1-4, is EPEVTQTPSHQVTQMGQEVILRCVPISNHLYFYWYRQILGQKVEFLVSFYNNEISEKSEIFDDQFSVERPDGSNFTLKIRSTKLEDSAMYFCAGRRGQGEKLFFGSGTQLSVL.

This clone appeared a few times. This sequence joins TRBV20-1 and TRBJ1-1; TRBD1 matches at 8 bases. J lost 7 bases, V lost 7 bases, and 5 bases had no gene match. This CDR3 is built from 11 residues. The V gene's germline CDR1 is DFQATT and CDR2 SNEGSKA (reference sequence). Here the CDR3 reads CSVGQGREAFF. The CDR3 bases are TGCAGTGTTGGACAGGGCCGTGAAGCTTTCTTT.